This TCR beta chain was sequenced during a study of T cell changes during pregnancy in multiple sclerosis (dated by TCRdb to between 2018 and 2020). With regard to the full study: In women with multiple sclerosis, the researchers looked at how the T cell repertoire shifted as pregnancy progressed.

CDR1 is given as SGHDN and CDR2 as FVKESK, both from the germline V gene. From the cysteine through the phenylalanine, the CDR3 covers 15 amino acids. Of all the DNA, just the CDR3 is kept, 45 bases in frame from base 1. Trimming accounts for 2 bases at V and 1 base at J, while the number of junction bases matched to no gene is 2. This clone was seen a single time. Its binding antigen is unknown. The input lacks base qualities; no much larger clone sits a single base away. Libraries came from the immunoSEQ multiplex PCR assay. TCRdb holds this immuneACCESS table with in-frame rearrangements only. Some clones are missing; in checked studies, unresolved V genes explain under half, and the rest has no known cause. The sample table lists about 51,000 clones, around 93% of them with a count of one. The biggest ten clones account for approximately 1.9% of the sample.

The sample was peripheral blood, taken in the second trimester of pregnancy. The clonotype originates from a female donor with multiple sclerosis, enrolled in a pregnancy study. Recombination joined TRBV14 with TRBJ1-1, and TRBD1 matches 9 of the central bases. This receptor has the CDR3 CASSQNRGQNTEAFF. The nucleotide sequence is TGTGCCAGCAGCCAAAACAGGGGGCAGAACACTGAAGCTTTCTTT.